The 4 T cell receptor beta chains below all came from one sample that was sequenced in a study of long-term antiretroviral therapy in people with HIV. Runs used v3.0 of the immunoSEQ assay and were done at survey level. TCRdb keeps only in-frame clones here, not all; method: immunoSEQ multiplex PCR. The data contain nearly 25,000 clones, 70% to 85% of them singletons. The sample consisted of unsorted PBMCs, taken 3 years after starting antiretroviral therapy. The receptors shown here come from a man between 50 and 59 years old with HIV.

This clone has only a few counts. The CDR3 spells CASSHGQGAYGYTF. The DNA of the CDR3 is TGCGCCAGCAGCCATGGACAGGGGGCCTATGGCTACACCTTC. V usage is TRBV5-1 and J usage is TRBJ1-2; TRBD1 aligns across 11 bases. Germline V gene sequence: CDR1 SGHRS, CDR2 YFSETQ. The junction had 3 bases not matched to a gene; V was cut back by 4 bases and J by 4 bases. CDR3 length equals 14 residues. The full variable domain, completed using reference TRBV5-1 and TRBJ1-2, is KAGVTQTPRYLIKTRGQQVTLSCSPISGHRSVSWYQQTPGQGLQFLFEYFSETQRNKGNFPGRFSGRQFSNSRSEMNVSTLELGDSALYLCASSHGQGAYGYTFGSGTRLTVV.

This clone has just one count. The chain has TRBV15 and TRBJ1-4; 10 bases agree with TRBD1. Looked up from germline, CDR1 is LNHNV and CDR2 is YYDKDF (reference sequence). Trimming cost V 6 bases and J 5 bases; bases outside gene matches: 6. The CDR3 consists of 15 residues. CDR3: CATRSPGQGNEKLFF. The CDR3 nucleotides are TGTGCCACCAGGAGTCCGGGACAGGGGAATGAAAAACTGTTTTTT.

The sample holds one count of this clone. V and J are TRBV29-1 and TRBJ1-1; D gene uncertain. The CDR3 consists of 12 residues. Between the trimmed V and J ends, which lost 4 bases and 5 bases, there was a span of 11 bases. From germline, CDR1 is SQVTM and CDR2 ANQGSEA. This CDR3 reads CSVVGEATEAFF. DNA for the CDR3: TGCAGCGTTGTTGGGGAAGCGACTGAAGCTTTCTTT.

This clone was observed a single time. V and J are TRBV14 and TRBJ1-1; 11 positions match TRBD1. The CDR3 contains 17 residues. The V gene end was trimmed by 1 base and the J gene end by 6 bases; junction bases not matched to a gene: 10. The germline V gene has CDR1 SGHDN and CDR2 FVKESK. The DNA of the CDR3 is TGTGCCAGCAGCCAAGTCTGGGGACAGGGGGGCGGCGCTGAAGCTTTCTTT. It encodes CASSQVWGQGGGAEAFF.